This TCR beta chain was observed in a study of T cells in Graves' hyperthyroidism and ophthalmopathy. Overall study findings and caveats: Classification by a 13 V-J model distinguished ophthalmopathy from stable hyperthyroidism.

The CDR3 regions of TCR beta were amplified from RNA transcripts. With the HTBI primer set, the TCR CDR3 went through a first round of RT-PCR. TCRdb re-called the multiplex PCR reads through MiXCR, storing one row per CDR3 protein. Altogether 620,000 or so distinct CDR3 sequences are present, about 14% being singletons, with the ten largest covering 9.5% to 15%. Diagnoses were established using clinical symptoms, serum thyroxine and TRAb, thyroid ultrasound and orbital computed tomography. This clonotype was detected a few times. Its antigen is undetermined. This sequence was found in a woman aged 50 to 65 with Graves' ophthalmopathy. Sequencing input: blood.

DNA for the CDR3: TGCAGCGTTGAATCGGAAGGGACCGGGAAGGTGACAGATACGCAGTATTTT. As protein: CSVESEGTGKVTDTQYF. The J gene is TRBJ2-3, the V gene TRBV29-1; D is tentatively TRBD1 or TRBD2 (5 bases each). This CDR3 has 17 amino acids. The germline V gene encodes CDR1 SQVTM and CDR2 ANQGSEA. Trimming shortened V by 2 bases and J by 3 bases, and 21 bases separated the two germline ends.